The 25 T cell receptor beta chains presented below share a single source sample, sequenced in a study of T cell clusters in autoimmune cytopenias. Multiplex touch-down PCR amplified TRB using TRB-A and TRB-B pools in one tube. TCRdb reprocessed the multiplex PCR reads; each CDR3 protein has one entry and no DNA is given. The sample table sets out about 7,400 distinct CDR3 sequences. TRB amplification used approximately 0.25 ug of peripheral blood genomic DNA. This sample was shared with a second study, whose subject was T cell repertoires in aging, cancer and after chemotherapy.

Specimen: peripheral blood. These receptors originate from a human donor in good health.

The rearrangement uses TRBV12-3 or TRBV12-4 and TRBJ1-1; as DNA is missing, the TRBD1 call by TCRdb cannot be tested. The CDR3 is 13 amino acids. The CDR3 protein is CASSRTGNTEAFF.

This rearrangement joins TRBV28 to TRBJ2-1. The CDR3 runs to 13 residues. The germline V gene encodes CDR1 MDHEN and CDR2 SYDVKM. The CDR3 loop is CASSFLADNEQFF. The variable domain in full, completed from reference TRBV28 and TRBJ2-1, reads DVKVTQSSRYLVKRTGEKVFLECVQDMDHENMFWYRQDPGLGLRLIYFSYDVKMKEKGDIPEGYSVSREKKERFSLILESASTNQTSMYLCASSFLADNEQFFGPGTRLTVL.

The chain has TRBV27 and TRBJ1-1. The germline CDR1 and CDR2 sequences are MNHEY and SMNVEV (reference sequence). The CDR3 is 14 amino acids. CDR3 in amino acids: CASSLRYPGMEAFF.

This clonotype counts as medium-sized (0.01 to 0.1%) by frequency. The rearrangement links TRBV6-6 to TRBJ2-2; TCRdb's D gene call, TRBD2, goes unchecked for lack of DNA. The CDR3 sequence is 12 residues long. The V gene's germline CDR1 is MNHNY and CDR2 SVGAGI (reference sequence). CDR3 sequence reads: CATQREDGELFF.

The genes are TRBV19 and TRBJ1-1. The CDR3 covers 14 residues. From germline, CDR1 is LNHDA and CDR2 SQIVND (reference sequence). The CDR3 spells CASSVRLGRTEAFF.

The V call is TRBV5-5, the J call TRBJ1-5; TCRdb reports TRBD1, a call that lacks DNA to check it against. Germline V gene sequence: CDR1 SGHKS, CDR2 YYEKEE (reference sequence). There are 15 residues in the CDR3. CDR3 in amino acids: CASSLGQESNQPQHF.

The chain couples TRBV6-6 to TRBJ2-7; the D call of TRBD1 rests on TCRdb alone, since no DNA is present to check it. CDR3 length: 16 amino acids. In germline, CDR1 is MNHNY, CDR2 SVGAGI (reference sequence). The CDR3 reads CASSTTRQGASAEQYF.

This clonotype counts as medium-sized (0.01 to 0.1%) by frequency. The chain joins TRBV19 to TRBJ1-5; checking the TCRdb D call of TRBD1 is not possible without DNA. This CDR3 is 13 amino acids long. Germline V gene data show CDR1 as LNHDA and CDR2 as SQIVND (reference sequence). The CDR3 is CASSGQKGQPQHF.

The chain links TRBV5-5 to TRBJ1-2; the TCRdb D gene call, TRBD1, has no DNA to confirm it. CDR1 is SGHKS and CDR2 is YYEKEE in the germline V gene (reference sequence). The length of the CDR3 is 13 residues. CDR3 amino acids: CASSFGTNYGYTF.

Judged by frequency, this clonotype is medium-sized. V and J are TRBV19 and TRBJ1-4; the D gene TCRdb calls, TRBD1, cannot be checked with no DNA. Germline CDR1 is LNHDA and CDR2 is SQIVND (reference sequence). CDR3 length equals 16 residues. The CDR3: CASSKDRGTTNEKLFF. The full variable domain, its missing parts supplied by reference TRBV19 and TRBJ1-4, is DGGITQSPKYLFRKEGQNVTLSCEQNLNHDAMYWYRQDPGQGLRLIYYSQIVNDFQKGDIAEGYSVSREKKESFPLTVTSAQKNPTAFYLCASSKDRGTTNEKLFFGSGTQLSVL.

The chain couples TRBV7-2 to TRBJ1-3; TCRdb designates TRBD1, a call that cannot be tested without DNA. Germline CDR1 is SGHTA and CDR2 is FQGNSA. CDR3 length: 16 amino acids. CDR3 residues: CASSAGQGAPRNTIYF. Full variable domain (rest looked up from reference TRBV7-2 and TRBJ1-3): GAGVSQSPSNKVTEKGKDVELRCDPISGHTALYWYRQSLGQGLEFLIYFQGNSAPDKSGLPSDRFSAERTGGSVSTLTIQRTQQEDSAVYLCASSAGQGAPRNTIYFGEGSWLTVV.

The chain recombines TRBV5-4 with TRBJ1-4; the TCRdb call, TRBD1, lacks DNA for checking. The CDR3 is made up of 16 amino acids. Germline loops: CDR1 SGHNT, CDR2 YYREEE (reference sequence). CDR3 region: CASSSDRGSTNEKLFF.

The CDR3 here is CASSQGQSYEQYF. This sequence joins TRBV19 and TRBJ2-7; TCRdb proposes TRBD1, but this gene call is untestable without DNA. CDR1 LNHDA and CDR2 SQIVND come from the germline V gene (reference sequence). The CDR3 is 13 residues long.

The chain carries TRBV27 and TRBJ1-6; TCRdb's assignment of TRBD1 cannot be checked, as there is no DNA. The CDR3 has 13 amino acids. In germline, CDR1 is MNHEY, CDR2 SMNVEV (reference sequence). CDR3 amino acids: CASSSPPPAPLHF.

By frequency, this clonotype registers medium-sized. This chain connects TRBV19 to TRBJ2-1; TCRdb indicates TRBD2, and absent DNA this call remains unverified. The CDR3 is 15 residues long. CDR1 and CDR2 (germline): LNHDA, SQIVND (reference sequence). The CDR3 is CASREKKGTLNEQFF.

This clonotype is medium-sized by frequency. Here the CDR3 reads CASSLHGELFF. The rearrangement links TRBV5-4 to TRBJ2-2. This CDR3 is built from 11 residues. Germline CDR1 is SGHNT and CDR2 is YYREEE (reference sequence).

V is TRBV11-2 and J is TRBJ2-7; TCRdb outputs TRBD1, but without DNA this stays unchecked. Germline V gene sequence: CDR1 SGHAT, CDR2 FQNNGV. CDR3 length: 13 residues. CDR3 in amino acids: CASRRGQDAEQYF. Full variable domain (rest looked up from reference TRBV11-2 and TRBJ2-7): EAGVAQSPRYKIIEKRQSVAFWCNPISGHATLYWYQQILGQGPKLLIQFQNNGVVDDSQLPKDRFSAERLKGVDSTLKIQPAKLEDSAVYLCASRRGQDAEQYFGPGTRLTVT.

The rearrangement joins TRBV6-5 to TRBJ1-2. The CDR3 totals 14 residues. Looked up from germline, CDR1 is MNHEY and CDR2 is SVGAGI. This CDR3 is CASSVATWDYGYTF.

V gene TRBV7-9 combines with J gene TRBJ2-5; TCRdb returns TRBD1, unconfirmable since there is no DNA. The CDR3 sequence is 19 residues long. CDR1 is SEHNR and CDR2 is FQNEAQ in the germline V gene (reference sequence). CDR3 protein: CASSLPLGQRTRLQETQYF.

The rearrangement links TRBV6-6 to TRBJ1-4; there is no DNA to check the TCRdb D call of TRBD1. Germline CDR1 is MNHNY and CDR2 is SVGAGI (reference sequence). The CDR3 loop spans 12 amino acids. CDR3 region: CASGTPNEKLFF.

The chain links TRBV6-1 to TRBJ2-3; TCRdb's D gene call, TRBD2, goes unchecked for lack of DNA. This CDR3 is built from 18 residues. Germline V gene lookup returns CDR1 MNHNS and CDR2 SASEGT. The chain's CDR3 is CASGGLAGRTTQTDTQYF.

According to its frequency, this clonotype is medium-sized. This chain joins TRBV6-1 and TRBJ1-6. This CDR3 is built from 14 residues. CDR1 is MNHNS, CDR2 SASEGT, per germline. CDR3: CATLSSFQGSPLHF.

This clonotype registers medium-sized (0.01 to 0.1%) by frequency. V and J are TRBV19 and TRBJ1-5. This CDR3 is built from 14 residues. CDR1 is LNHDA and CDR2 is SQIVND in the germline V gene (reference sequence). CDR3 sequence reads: CASSITMGNQPQHF.

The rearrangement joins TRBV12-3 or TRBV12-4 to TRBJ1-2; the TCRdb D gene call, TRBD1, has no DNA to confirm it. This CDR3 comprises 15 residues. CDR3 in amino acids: CASRTTGGAYYGYTF.

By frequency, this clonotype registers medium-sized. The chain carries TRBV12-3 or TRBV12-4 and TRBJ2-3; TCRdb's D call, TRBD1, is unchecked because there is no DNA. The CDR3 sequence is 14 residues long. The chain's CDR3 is CASSLALLDRGQYF.